The 17 T cell receptor beta chains below come from one sample, sequenced in a study of blood T cell repertoires in COVID-19. Only in-frame clones appear in the TCRdb table, and some are missing; sequencing was by immunoSEQ multiplex PCR. The sample contains under 300,000 clones, 75% to 90% of which appear only once. The sequenced sample was PBMCs or T cells enriched from blood (not recorded which). These receptors were obtained from a woman between 45 and 65 years old who had recovered from COVID-19.

This clone was seen a single time. This chain joins TRBV6-5 and TRBJ1-6, with 9 bases that match TRBD1. The germline gives CDR1 MNHEY, CDR2 SVGAGI. The CDR3 consists of 15 residues. V lost 10 bases and J lost 7; bases outside the gene matches: 11. The CDR3 coding sequence is TGTGCCACCTGGCTATCCGGGACAGGGAATTCACCCCTCCACTTT. Its protein product is CATWLSGTGNSPLHF.

A word on this clone: Within the sample, other DNA sequences also encode this same CDR3. The rearrangement links TRBV7-2 to TRBJ1-5; weak D call: TRBD1 (6 bases). V lost 0 bases and J 4 bases, leaving 10 bases between the germline ends. The CDR3 consists of 15 residues. Germline loops: CDR1 SGHTA, CDR2 FQGNSA. CDR3 bases: TGTGCCAGCAGCTTAGCGACAGGCGGTAATCAGCCCCAGCATTTT. Its translation is CASSLATGGNQPQHF.

The chain carries TRBV27 and TRBJ2-5; D unresolved. The CDR3 runs 13 residues. Germline lookup yields CDR1 MNHEY and CDR2 SMNVEV (reference sequence). Trimming stripped 3 bases from V and 2 bases from J, with 7 bases between. The chain's CDR3 is CASSFRFQETQYF. The CDR3 coding sequence is TGTGCCAGCAGTTTCCGGTTTCAAGAGACCCAGTACTTC.

This chain joins TRBV29-1 and TRBJ2-1; 12 bases map to TRBD2. In germline, CDR1 is SQVTM, CDR2 ANQGSEA. Unmatched junction bases numbered 3, after V lost 7 bases and J lost 8 bases. The CDR3 loop spans 12 amino acids. The CDR3 spells CSGLAGGDEQFF. In nucleotides, the CDR3 is TGCAGCGGGCTAGCGGGAGGGGATGAGCAGTTCTTC.

The rearrangement uses TRBV4-1 and TRBJ1-2, with TRBD1 matching over 9 bases. The length of the CDR3 is 15 residues. The V segment lost 1 base and the J segment 7 bases; nucleotides outside the gene matches: 7. Germline values: CDR1 MGHRA, CDR2 YSYEKL. The CDR3 nucleotides read TGCGCCAGCAGCCAAGGTGTACAGGGGGCAGGTGGCTACACCTTC. It codes for CASSQGVQGAGGYTF.

The genes are TRBV30 and TRBJ1-2; no clear D gene. Per germline, CDR1 GTSNPN and CDR2 SVGIG (reference sequence). The length of the CDR3 is 14 residues. Trimming took 3 bases from V and 4 from J, leaving 15 bases between them. CDR3 in amino acids: CAWRVPGGGYGYTF. The CDR3 DNA follows: TGTGCCTGGAGGGTACCGGGAGGTGGCTATGGCTACACCTTC.

CDR3 protein: CASSRTSGNSYNEQFF. The CDR3 region has the DNA TGTGCCAGTAGTAGGACTAGCGGGAACTCCTACAATGAGCAGTTCTTC. This chain joins TRBV19 and TRBJ2-1; 12 bases are a match to TRBD2. This CDR3 is 16 amino acids long. V was clipped by 4 bases and J by 0 bases; unmatched bases: 1. Germline CDR1 LNHDA, CDR2 SQIVND (reference sequence).

This clone was seen once. The chain carries TRBV27 and TRBJ2-3; the match to TRBD1 covers 10 bases. The CDR3 is 19 residues long. Germline assignment: CDR1 MNHEY and CDR2 SMNVEV (reference sequence). Losses at the gene ends were 5 bases for V and 5 bases for J; bases not matched to a gene: 19. CDR3 region: CASSPPERDRGRGGDTQYF. DNA for the CDR3: TGTGCCAGCAGTCCTCCTGAGCGGGACAGGGGCCGGGGGGGAGATACGCAGTATTTT.

The CDR3 region has the DNA TGTGCCAGCCGGCCCACGACTATGGAGACCCAGTACTTC. It encodes CASRPTTMETQYF. The chain combines TRBV3-1 (or the pseudogene TRBV3-2) with TRBJ2-5; D may be TRBD2 (5 bases). The V gene's germline CDR1 is LGHDT and CDR2 YNNKEL (reference sequence). CDR3 size: 13 residues. The V end lost 8 bases, the J end lost 5 bases, and 15 bases lay between the germline ends.

The chain couples TRBV2 to TRBJ1-1; no clear D gene. V lost 8 bases to trimming and J lost 10 bases, with 26 bases between them. Germline CDR1 is SNHLY and CDR2 is FYNNEI. The CDR3 extends over 15 amino acids. The CDR3 sequence: CASSFSSRGSEGAFF. The CDR3 region has the DNA TGTGCCAGCTCTTTTAGCAGTCGGGGATCTGAAGGAGCTTTCTTT.

The rearrangement uses TRBV5-1 and TRBJ2-3; TRBD2 agrees at 8 bases. Germline-derived CDR1 and CDR2 are SGHRS and YFSETQ. V trimming: 4 bases; J trimming: 4 bases; junction bases outside the gene matches: 8. This CDR3 spans 15 amino acids. The CDR3, as DNA: TGCGCCAGCAGCCGTAGCGGGAACGAAGCAGATACGCAGTATTTT. Encoded protein: CASSRSGNEADTQYF.

The chain uses TRBV6-2 or TRBV6-3 and TRBJ1-2, with D uncertain. Trimming removed 2 bases at V and 5 bases at J, with 9 bases between. Germline lookup yields CDR1 MNHEY and CDR2 SVGEGT. The CDR3 sequence is 13 residues long. The CDR3 sequence: CASSYSRSYGYTF. CDR3 coding DNA: TGTGCCAGCAGTTACAGTAGAAGTTATGGCTACACCTTC.

The genes are TRBV4-2 and TRBJ2-5; 8 bases are shared with TRBD1. CDR3 size: 15 residues. The V segment lost 2 bases and the J segment 3 bases; nucleotides outside the gene matches: 5. CDR1 is LGHNA, CDR2 YNFKEQ, per germline. Here the CDR3 reads CASSQSDRGEETQYF. CDR3 in DNA: TGTGCCAGCAGCCAATCCGACAGGGGAGAAGAGACCCAGTACTTC.

The genes are TRBV6-5 and TRBJ2-7; unclear D gene. The CDR3 runs 14 residues. Trimming cost V 0 bases and J 5 bases, with 11 bases left between them. The germline gives CDR1 MNHEY, CDR2 SVGAGI. CDR3 sequence reads: CASSYSGSPHEQYF. The CDR3, as DNA: TGTGCCAGCAGTTACTCGGGTAGCCCCCACGAGCAGTACTTC.

This clone was observed a few times. This chain connects TRBV9 to TRBJ1-3, with D uncertain. Germline CDR1 reads SGDLS; CDR2 reads YYNGEE. V lost 0 bases to trimming and J lost 0 bases, with 4 bases between them. There are 14 residues in the CDR3. CDR3 sequence: CASSVDSSGNTIYF. In nucleotides, the CDR3 is TGTGCCAGCAGCGTAGACTCCTCTGGAAACACCATATATTTT.

The rearrangement joins TRBV4-1 to TRBJ2-2; 7 nucleotides align to TRBD1. The J segment lost 0 bases and the V segment lost 4 bases, leaving 5 bases of the junction unmatched. Germline V gene lookup returns CDR1 MGHRA and CDR2 YSYEKL. The CDR3 has 16 amino acids. For the CDR3, the DNA is TGCGCCAGCAGCCGCCGACAGGGCGCGAACACCGGGGAGCTGTTTTTT. It translates to CASSRRQGANTGELFF.

Here the CDR3 reads CASSLLDGGADEQYF. The CDR3 DNA reads as TGTGCCAGCAGCTTACTCGATGGAGGCGCAGACGAGCAGTACTTC. The chain is built from TRBV7-9 and TRBJ2-7, with TRBD2 as a possible D gene (5 bases). Germline V gene sequence: CDR1 SEHNR, CDR2 FQNEAQ (reference sequence). Trimming stripped 2 bases from V and 5 bases from J, with 16 bases between. The CDR3 runs to 15 residues.